Each of the 5 T cell receptor beta chains below was sequenced from the same sample in a study of T cell responses to AZD1222 COVID-19 vaccine. Generated by immunoSEQ multiplex PCR, the TCRdb table keeps only in-frame clones and is missing some. The sample includes around 140,000 clones, more than 75% seen only once; the top ten take around 24%. The sequenced sample was peripheral blood, obtained on day 0 of AZD1222 vaccination. The receptors originated from an adult in good health.

This clone was detected once. The gene calls are TRBV14 and TRBJ2-2; 11 bases are a match to TRBD2. CDR1 and CDR2 from the germline V gene are SGHDN and FVKESK. CDR3 length: 16 residues. Germline trimming cut 4 bases from V and 0 bases from J; bases unmatched to any gene: 1. The CDR3 region is CASSLAGGSNTGELFF. DNA for the CDR3: TGTGCCAGCAGCCTAGCGGGGGGGTCGAACACCGGGGAGCTGTTTTTT.

The V gene is TRBV5-1, the J gene TRBJ1-2; D unclear. Germline values: CDR1 SGHRS, CDR2 YFSETQ. The V gene lost 0 bases and the J gene lost 0 bases, with 9 bases spanning the gap. The length of the CDR3 is 15 residues. CDR3 sequence (DNA): TGCGCCAGCAGCTTGGCCCAAGGAACTAACTATGGCTACACCTTC. This gives the protein CASSLAQGTNYGYTF.

The rearrangement joins TRBV7-9 to TRBJ2-3; D could derive from TRBD1 or TRBD2 (5 bases each). The CDR3 extends over 17 amino acids. V was cut by 7 bases and J by 3 bases, with 23 bases left in between. Per the germline V gene, CDR1 is SEHNR and CDR2 is FQNEAQ (reference sequence). This chain's CDR3 is CASNTKIGVRETDTQYF. CDR3 bases: TGTGCCAGCAACACTAAAATAGGGGTACGGGAAACAGATACGCAGTATTTT.

This clone turned up a few times. The rearrangement uses TRBV4-3 and TRBJ1-6; no reliable D call. The ends were cut back, 6 bases at V and 5 bases at J, with 11 bases in the middle. This CDR3 has 14 residues. From germline, CDR1 is LGHNA and CDR2 YSLEER. The CDR3 loop reads CASSKWQDNSPLHF. The CDR3, as DNA: TGCGCCAGCAGTAAATGGCAGGATAATTCACCCCTCCACTTT.

The rearrangement links TRBV27 to TRBJ1-2; possible D gene TRBD1, 5 bases. The germline V and J ends were trimmed by 0 bases and 6 bases, with 8 bases remaining between them. The CDR3 sequence is 13 residues long. The V gene's germline CDR1 is MNHEY and CDR2 SMNVEV (reference sequence). The CDR3 reads CASSLSRGDGYTF. The CDR3 DNA is TGTGCCAGCAGTTTATCGCGGGGGGATGGCTACACCTTC.